The rows below give T cell receptor beta chains drawn from one sample of a study of shared clonotypes between healthy human individuals. Here immunoSEQ multiplex PCR was the method, and the copy in TCRdb shows in-frame clones only, minus some. The sample has around 1,900,000 clones; 90% to 95% are singletons. Sequencing was performed on naive CD8+ T cells from PBMCs. The receptors here all came from a man younger than 30 in good health. Some clones in this sample may be carry-over from other donors' samples. Both conserved end residues are part of each CDR3. D genes are given only for firm matches. Where a row states a size, it is once, few, many or the class of an expanded clone; other rows omit it.

j_call d_call clone_size v_call cdr3_length cdr3_nt cdr3_aa
TRBJ2-4 . . TRBV9 13 TGTGCCAGCTCCGGGACCCAGCGGCACATTCAGTACTTC CASSGTQRHIQYF
TRBJ1-3 . . TRBV7-3 15 TGTGCCAGCAGCTTAGACGGGAGCTCTGGAAACACCATATATTTT CASSLDGSSGNTIYF
TRBJ2-3 . . TRBV7-9 15 TGTGCCAGCAGCGGAGGGTCAGGGGTGAAAGATACGCAGTATTTT CASSGGSGVKDTQYF
TRBJ2-3 TRBD2 . TRBV6-5 16 TGTGCCAGCAGTTACTCTGGGACTAGCGGTACAGATACGCAGTATTTT CASSYSGTSGTDTQYF
TRBJ2-3 TRBD2 . TRBV7-2 15 TGTGCCAGCAGCTTATTTAGCGGGAGCACAGATACGCAGTATTTT CASSLFSGSTDTQYF
TRBJ2-1 . . TRBV28 15 TGTGCCAGCAGCCAGAGACAGACTAGCTACAATGAGCAGTTCTTC CASSQRQTSYNEQFF
TRBJ2-5 . . TRBV7-9 14 TGTGCCAGCAGCCCGTCCGTGACAGAAGAGACCCAGTACTTC CASSPSVTEETQYF
TRBJ2-3 . . TRBV5-6 17 TGTGCCAGCAGCTGGGGAAGGGACACGCAGCAGACAGATACGCAGTATTTT CASSWGRDTQQTDTQYF
TRBJ1-1 . . TRBV13 12 TGTGCCAGTACGACCTTGAACACTGAAGCTTTCTTT CASTTLNTEAFF
TRBJ2-1 TRBD2 . TRBV14 15 TGTGCCAGCAGCCAAGATTGGGGACTAGCGGAGGAGCAGTTCTTC CASSQDWGLAEEQFF
TRBJ2-1 TRBD2 . TRBV29-1 15 TGCAGCGTTGGCCCCCGGGCGGGAGGAAGGAATGAGCAGTTCTTC CSVGPRAGGRNEQFF
TRBJ1-2 TRBD1 . TRBV2 16 TGTGCCAGCAGACCCGGGACAGGGGCGTTGGGCTATGGCTACACCTTC CASRPGTGALGYGYTF
TRBJ2-2 TRBD1 . TRBV5-6 15 TGTGCCAGCAGCTACAGACAGGGAGACACTGGGGAGCTGTTTTTT CASSYRQGDTGELFF
TRBJ2-6 TRBD1 . TRBV5-8 19 TGTGCCAGCAGCTTGGAGGGACAGGCATTCTCGAACGGGGCCAACGTCCTGACTTTC CASSLEGQAFSNGANVLTF
TRBJ2-7 . . TRBV7-9 13 TGTGCCAGCACCCGGGGAGGCCCCTACGAGCAGTACTTC CASTRGGPYEQYF
TRBJ2-5 . . TRBV2 14 TGTGCCAGCAGTCCGTGGGCCCCTCAAGAGACCCAGTACTTC CASSPWAPQETQYF
TRBJ2-7 . . TRBV5-1 15 TGCGCCAGCAGCCCCCGGGACACCCACCCCCACGAGCAGTACTTC CASSPRDTHPHEQYF
TRBJ2-7 . . TRBV5-4 15 TGTGCCAGCAGCTTGGGGCAGGGAACACCGTCCGAGCAGTACTTC CASSLGQGTPSEQYF
TRBJ2-1 TRBD2 . TRBV9 19 TGTGCCAGCAGCGCCGGACTAGCGGGGGCCACACCCGCCTACAATGAGCAGTTCTTC CASSAGLAGATPAYNEQFF
TRBJ1-3 . . TRBV11-2 15 TGTGCCAGCAGCTTAGACAGAAACTCTGGAAACACCATATATTTT CASSLDRNSGNTIYF
TRBJ1-1 . . TRBV5-4 16 TGTGCCAGCAGCTTAAACGGACGGGTCATGAACACTGAAGCTTTCTTT CASSLNGRVMNTEAFF
TRBJ1-5 TRBD1 . TRBV5-8 14 TGTGCCAGCAGCCGAGGGACAGTTAATCAGCCCCAGCATTTT CASSRGTVNQPQHF
TRBJ1-5 TRBD1 . TRBV30 15 TGTGCCTGGGGACTAGGGGCAGGGGGAAAGCGGCCCCAGCATTTT CAWGLGAGGKRPQHF
TRBJ2-7 . once TRBV30 13 TGTGCCTGGAGTGTAGGGTGGACCTACGAGCAGTACTTC CAWSVGWTYEQYF
TRBJ2-7 . . TRBV2 16 TGTGCCAGCAGCCCCGTACTTGGGCGGGATGCCTACGAGCAGTACTTC CASSPVLGRDAYEQYF
TRBJ2-7 . . TRBV27 15 TGTGCCAGCAGTTTCTTACAGAGACTACCCTACGAGCAGTACTTC CASSFLQRLPYEQYF
TRBJ1-2 . . TRBV10-2 15 TGCGCCAGCGGACTTATCGGGACCATCGGGTATGGCTACACCTTC CASGLIGTIGYGYTF
TRBJ2-7 . . TRBV10-3 13 TGTGCCATCAGTGAATATCCAGGGAGAGAGCAGTACTTC CAISEYPGREQYF
TRBJ2-7 . . TRBV7-8 14 TGTGCCAGCAGGGTGTTAGGTCAAGCTAAAGAGCAGTACTTC CASRVLGQAKEQYF
TRBJ2-2 TRBD2 . TRBV10-1 17 TGCGCCAGCAGTGAGGGGACTACTAGCGGGAGAACCGGGGAGCTGTTTTTT CASSEGTTSGRTGELFF
TRBJ1-4 . . TRBV7-6 16 TGTGCCAGCAGCTCGAACACAGGTCCCGGAAAGGAAAAACTGTTTTTT CASSSNTGPGKEKLFF
TRBJ2-5 TRBD1 . TRBV15 14 TGTGCCACCAGCACTGGGACAGCCCAAGAGACCCAGTACTTC CATSTGTAQETQYF
TRBJ2-7 . . TRBV25-1 14 TGTGCCAGCAGTGAATTTGACAGCCCCTACGAGCAGTACTTC CASSEFDSPYEQYF
TRBJ1-1 . . TRBV28 16 TGTGCCAGCAGTTTTATGGGCTCTTTAGGGAACACTGAAGCTTTCTTT CASSFMGSLGNTEAFF
TRBJ2-7 TRBD1 . TRBV27 15 TGTGCCAGCAGCTGGGGGACAGGCAACTCCTACGAGCAGTACTTC CASSWGTGNSYEQYF
TRBJ2-1 . . TRBV5-4 16 TGTGCCAGCAGCTTGGTGACACCCCAGGACCCGGATGAGCAGTTCTTC CASSLVTPQDPDEQFF
TRBJ1-5 . once TRBV28 14 TGTGCCAGCAGTTTTTTGGCGACCAATCAGCCCCAGCATTTT CASSFLATNQPQHF
TRBJ2-6 . . TRBV7-2 14 TGTGCCAGCACTTTCCCAGGAGGGGCCAACGTCCTGACTTTC CASTFPGGANVLTF
TRBJ2-5 . . TRBV11-1 17 TGTGCCAGCAGCTTAAAGGTGAACTCGGGGGCGCAGGAGACCCAGTACTTC CASSLKVNSGAQETQYF
TRBJ1-5 . . TRBV27 16 TGTGCCAGCAGGTATGACGGGGGCGAAGGCAATCAGCCCCAGCATTTT CASRYDGGEGNQPQHF
TRBJ2-2 . . TRBV9 14 TGTGCCAGCAGCGCCCCGACTAGTTGGGGGGAGCTGTTTTTT CASSAPTSWGELFF
TRBJ2-5 . . TRBV5-6 16 TGTGCCAGCAGCCAGGGGGGCCCCCGACTTCCCGAGACCCAGTACTTC CASSQGGPRLPETQYF
TRBJ2-5 . . TRBV19 17 TGTGCCAGTAGTATAGATCGATGGACCCAAACCGGACAGACCCAGTACTTC CASSIDRWTQTGQTQYF
TRBJ2-3 TRBD2 . TRBV5-6 17 TGTGCCAGCAGCTTGGAACTAGCGGGAGAGAGCACAGATACGCAGTATTTT CASSLELAGESTDTQYF